A selection of T cell receptor beta chains follows, all from one sample in a study of Graves' ophthalmopathy and Graves' hyperthyroidism. TCRdb recomputed calls from the multiplex PCR reads with MiXCR, one row per CDR3 protein. The repertoire holds tens of thousands of distinct CDR3 sequences, with about half as singletons. Specimen: peripheral blood. The receptors here all came from an adult woman with stable Graves' hyperthyroidism. The CDR3 runs from the conserved cysteine through the conserved F or W. Each record gives: V gene, clone size, J gene, D gene, CDR3 protein. The D gene is left open where the match is weak. Where a row states a size, it is once, few, many or the class of an expanded clone; other rows omit it.

TRBV12-5	-	TRBJ2-1	-	CASGLVKGMRFF
TRBV24-1	-	TRBJ2-7	-	CATSRDNTYEQYF
TRBV5-4	-	TRBJ2-1	TRBD2	CASSRLAEGNYNEQFF
TRBV14	medium-sized	TRBJ2-7	-	CASSSGSFEQYF
TRBV29-1	medium-sized	TRBJ2-3	-	CSVPLWGVSGTQYF
TRBV11-2	many	TRBJ1-2	-	CASSLGTGLTEGYTF
TRBV20-1	-	TRBJ2-7	TRBD2	CSATGLAGATSTYEQYF
TRBV5-6	-	TRBJ2-3	-	CASSLSSGVWDAQCF
TRBV28	many	TRBJ2-7	TRBD2	CASSFLAGGGEQYF
TRBV25-1	-	TRBJ2-7	-	CASSASGTPSSYEQYF
TRBV19	-	TRBJ2-1	TRBD2	CASSSLAGGVYNEQFF
TRBV29-1	medium-sized	TRBJ1-4	-	CSVARGAGNEKLFF
TRBV2	once	TRBJ1-3	-	CASSGYGNIIYF
TRBV7-2	medium-sized	TRBJ1-1	-	CASSPQPDTEAFF
TRBV27	many	TRBJ2-1	-	CASSFQTGIDEQFF
TRBV30	many	TRBJ2-7	-	CAWSVGQAYEQYF
TRBV28	many	TRBJ2-7	-	CATTRGSYEQYF
TRBV5-1	-	TRBJ2-7	TRBD2	CASSLGTSGRADEQYF
TRBV7-2	-	TRBJ1-5	-	CASSGWSDQPQHF
TRBV6-5	medium-sized	TRBJ1-1	TRBD1	CASNKQGATEAFF
TRBV10-1	-	TRBJ2-2	-	CASSELNAEELLF
TRBV10-1	-	TRBJ2-1	TRBD2	CTNSDETSGAHNEQFF
TRBV12-3/TRBV12-4	many	TRBJ1-3	TRBD1	CASSLGQGVIGNTIYF
TRBV10-2	-	TRBJ2-1	-	CASSVGGTPTYNEQFF
TRBV2	-	TRBJ2-3	TRBD1	CASSPYRGLTDTQYF
TRBV20-1	-	TRBJ2-1	TRBD2	CSATGLAGSSYNEQFF
TRBV5-6	many	TRBJ2-7	-	CASSSLTYLYDLEQYF
TRBV9	-	TRBJ2-7	TRBD2	CASSVTTSGSYEQYF
TRBV10-1	medium-sized	TRBJ2-5	-	CATTTGMILWETQYF
TRBV7-8	medium-sized	TRBJ2-5	TRBD2	CASSLASGPETQYF
TRBV5-1	-	TRBJ2-7	-	CASSLTGYEQYF
TRBV20-1	few	TRBJ2-3	-	CSARRDTQYF
TRBV20-1	-	TRBJ2-5	TRBD2	CSASDGRADETQYF
TRBV20-1	once	TRBJ2-2	TRBD2	CSAKPGTSDTGELFF
TRBV29-1	-	TRBJ2-1	TRBD1	CSVEDSDRGGWNEQFF
TRBV28	once	TRBJ1-4	TRBD1	CASSWGQGNEKLFF
TRBV12-5	many	TRBJ1-2	TRBD1	CASGSSGTGGRGYTF
TRBV2	few	TRBJ2-7	TRBD1	CASSPRDSSYEQYF
TRBV15	-	TRBJ1-4	-	CATSRVLDEKLFF
TRBV7-9	medium-sized	TRBJ2-1	-	CASSLGHGSSSYNEQFF
TRBV2	few	TRBJ1-5	-	CASSDPAGGGPNQPQHF
TRBV6-6	-	TRBJ2-7	-	CASSARNGHSYEQYF
TRBV6-5	-	TRBJ1-3	-	CASSYSRQNSENTIYF
TRBV10-3	once	TRBJ1-2	TRBD1	CASSERWDRVNYGYTF
TRBV20-1	-	TRBJ2-3	TRBD2	CSARTSGRVTDTQYF
TRBV6-5	many	TRBJ2-1	TRBD1	CASKGQGGSYNEQFF
TRBV7-9	-	TRBJ2-1	TRBD2	CASSFMSSGRMAQFF
TRBV20-1	medium-sized	TRBJ2-7	TRBD2	CSASGLAGRSYEQYF